The 27 T cell receptor beta chains listed next were all sequenced from one sample in a study of OX40 agonist ivuxolimab in advanced cancers. TCRdb's copy holds only in-frame clones and misses some; the assay was immunoSEQ multiplex PCR. The table records approximately 84,000 clones, about nine tenths of them present only once. Sequenced material: CD4+ or CD8+ T cells sorted from blood, taken in a trial of the OX40 agonist ivuxolimab. The receptors were sampled from an adult with an advanced solid tumor such as melanoma, head and neck, liver or kidney cancer.

This chain uses TRBV7-9 with TRBJ2-5, with TRBD2 matching 8 bases. Germline V gene sequence: CDR1 SEHNR, CDR2 FQNEAQ (reference sequence). CDR3 size: 17 residues. Trimming removed 5 bases from V and 4 bases from J; junction bases left unmatched: 15. The CDR3 DNA reads as TGTGCCAGCAGCCCTGCGTTGGGACTAGGGGTCAGAGAGACCCAGTACTTC. Residues: CASSPALGLGVRETQYF.

V is TRBV18 and J is TRBJ1-6; unclear D gene. Trimming removed 3 bases at V and 7 bases at J, with 13 bases between. This CDR3 has 15 residues. CDR1 KGHSH and CDR2 LQKENI come from the germline V gene. CDR3 residues: CASSPQVAGNSPLHF. The CDR3, as DNA: TGTGCCAGCTCACCTCAGGTGGCGGGAAATTCACCCCTCCACTTT.

The chain uses TRBV27 and TRBJ2-1; possibly TRBD2 for D (6 bases). Trimming removed 5 bases from V and 10 bases from J, with 18 bases in between. The CDR3 has 14 residues. CDR1 is MNHEY, CDR2 SMNVEV, per germline (reference sequence). The CDR3 protein is CASSLGPFGGEQFF. In nucleotides, the CDR3 is TGTGCCAGCAGTCTAGGGCCCTTTGGAGGGGAGCAGTTCTTC.

The DNA for the CDR3 is TGTGCCAGCTCCTGGGGACAGTTTAATAACTATGGCTACACCTTC. Translated, it gives CASSWGQFNNYGYTF. The rearrangement joins TRBV2 to TRBJ1-2; 7 bases line up with TRBD1. With V trimmed by 8 bases and J by 1 base, 10 bases remained unmatched. Looked up from germline, CDR1 is SNHLY and CDR2 is FYNNEI. CDR3 size: 15 residues.

This clone was picked up one time. The chain joins TRBV7-2 to TRBJ1-2; maybe TRBD1 (6 bases). The germline V gene encodes CDR1 SGHTA and CDR2 FQGNSA. The CDR3 has 13 amino acids. Trimming removed 5 bases at V and 13 bases at J, with 20 bases between. The CDR3 region is CASSPDQGRDGTF. CDR3 nucleotide sequence: TGTGCCAGCAGCCCAGACCAGGGGCGGGACGGCACCTTC.

The genes are TRBV19 and TRBJ2-7, with D maybe TRBD1 (6 bases). The V end lost 2 bases, the J end lost 2 bases, and 10 bases lay between the germline ends. Germline CDR1 reads LNHDA; CDR2 reads SQIVND (reference sequence). The CDR3 is 14 residues long. The CDR3 region is CASSIRTETYEQYF. The DNA of the CDR3 is TGTGCCAGTAGTATAAGGACAGAGACCTACGAGCAGTACTTC. Full variable domain (missing parts from reference TRBV19 and TRBJ2-7): DGGITQSPKYLFRKEGQNVTLSCEQNLNHDAMYWYRQDPGQGLRLIYYSQIVNDFQKGDIAEGYSVSREKKESFPLTVTSAQKNPTAFYLCASSIRTETYEQYFGPGTRLTVT.

This rearrangement joins TRBV7-2 to TRBJ1-2; 9 nucleotides match TRBD1. The CDR3 is made up of 16 amino acids. With 4 bases clipped from V and 8 bases from J, the junction kept 14 bases outside the gene matches. Looked up from germline, CDR1 is SGHTA and CDR2 is FQGNSA. CDR3 DNA sequence: TGTGCCAGCAGCTCCGGGACAGGGTTGGAACGTGGGGGCTACACCTTC. Protein sequence: CASSSGTGLERGGYTF.

In this sample, this clone turned up a few times. This chain joins TRBV5-4 and TRBJ1-1; tentatively, D is TRBD1 (6 bases). The CDR3 loop spans 15 amino acids. Germline values: CDR1 SGHNT, CDR2 YYREEE (reference sequence). V was cut by 0 bases and J by 2 bases, with 11 bases left in between. The CDR3 bases are TGTGCCAGCAGCTTGGTGGGACACCAAAACACTGAAGCTTTCTTT. This gives the protein CASSLVGHQNTEAFF. The variable domain in full, completed from reference TRBV5-4 and TRBJ1-1, reads ETGVTQSPTHLIKTRGQQVTLRCSSQSGHNTVSWYQQALGQGPQFIFQYYREEENGRGNFPPRFSGLQFPNYSSELNVNALELDDSALYLCASSLVGHQNTEAFFGQGTRLTVV.

The DNA of the CDR3 is TGTGCCAGCAGCTTGGGCAGGGGAAGAGCCCGATTAGGCAATCAGCCCCAGCATTTT. This sequence encodes CASSLGRGRARLGNQPQHF. The rearrangement joins TRBV5-6 to TRBJ1-5, with D maybe TRBD1 (6 bases). The V gene's germline CDR1 is SGHDT and CDR2 YYEEEE. CDR3 size: 19 residues. Trimming removed 0 bases at V and 2 bases at J, with 21 bases between. Filled out from reference TRBV5-6 and TRBJ1-5, the complete variable domain reads DAGVTQSPTHLIKTRGQQVTLRCSPKSGHDTVSWYQQALGQGPQFIFQYYEEEERQRGNFPDRFSGHQFPNYSSELNVNALLLGDSALYLCASSLGRGRARLGNQPQHFGDGTRLSIL.

J is TRBJ1-5 and V is TRBV21-1; the table's D gene call, TRBD1, was not cross checked with the DNA. TRBV21-1 has pseudogene status. CDR3 length: 14 amino acids. CDR3 nucleotide sequence: TGTGCCAGCGACAGGGGCGACGGCAATCAGCCCCAGCATTTT. As protein: CASDRGDGNQPQHF.

The chain recombines TRBV30 with TRBJ2-2; perhaps D is TRBD1 or TRBD2 (5 bases each). Germline CDR1 reads GTSNPN; CDR2 reads SVGIG (reference sequence). The germline V and J ends were trimmed by 4 bases and 0 bases, with 21 bases remaining between them. This CDR3 is 18 amino acids long. The CDR3 spells CAWTLVNKGPSNTGELFF. The CDR3 DNA is TGTGCCTGGACCCTCGTAAACAAGGGACCCTCGAACACCGGGGAGCTGTTTTTT.

The chain has TRBV2 and TRBJ2-3, with 7 bases matching TRBD1. This CDR3 is built from 10 residues. Germline trimming cut 6 bases from V and 9 bases from J; bases unmatched to any gene: 0. The germline V gene encodes CDR1 SNHLY and CDR2 FYNNEI. This chain's CDR3 is CASRTGTQYF. CDR3 sequence (DNA): TGTGCCAGCAGGACAGGGACGCAGTATTTT. The full variable domain, with the rest looked up from reference TRBV2 and TRBJ2-3, is EPEVTQTPSHQVTQMGQEVILRCVPISNHLYFYWYRQILGQKVEFLVSFYNNEISEKSEIFDDQFSVERPDGSNFTLKIRSTKLEDSAMYFCASRTGTQYFGPGTRLTVL.

In its sample, this clone was seen once. The chain couples TRBV7-7 to TRBJ2-2; D is uncertain. The germline gives CDR1 SSHAT, CDR2 FNYEAQ (reference sequence). This CDR3 has 14 amino acids. The ends were cut back, 6 bases at V and 5 bases at J, with 13 bases in the middle. CDR3 bases: TGTGCCAGCAGTTCCCGACCGTTGACCGGGGAGCTGTTTTTT. Its translation is CASSSRPLTGELFF.

This clone occurred once. The rearrangement links TRBV27 to TRBJ2-7; TRBD2 matches at 7 bases. With V trimmed by 8 bases and J by 5 bases, 12 bases remained unmatched. Germline values: CDR1 MNHEY, CDR2 SMNVEV (reference sequence). The CDR3 is made up of 14 amino acids. This CDR3 is CASSFWGGRDEQYF. The CDR3 DNA is TGTGCCAGCTCATTCTGGGGGGGTCGGGACGAGCAGTACTTC.

The chain joins TRBV6-1 to TRBJ2-3, with a weak D call TRBD2 (6 bases). This CDR3 has 13 amino acids. The V gene lost 8 bases and the J gene lost 6 bases, with 15 bases spanning the gap. The germline CDR1 and CDR2 sequences are MNHNS and SASEGT. This chain's CDR3 is CASVLGAGDTQYF. CDR3 sequence (DNA): TGTGCCAGCGTATTAGGGGCGGGGGATACGCAGTATTTT.

The rearrangement links TRBV7-2 to TRBJ1-1; D is unclear. The V end was cut by 0 bases, the J end by 5 bases, with 10 bases between. The CDR3 runs 14 residues. Per the germline V gene, CDR1 is SGHTA and CDR2 is FQGNSA. This CDR3 is CASSLAPGNTEAFF. CDR3 DNA: TGTGCCAGCAGCTTAGCCCCCGGGAATACTGAAGCTTTCTTT. Full variable domain (outside the CDR3, taken from reference TRBV7-2 and TRBJ1-1): GAGVSQSPSNKVTEKGKDVELRCDPISGHTALYWYRQSLGQGLEFLIYFQGNSAPDKSGLPSDRFSAERTGGSVSTLTIQRTQQEDSAVYLCASSLAPGNTEAFFGQGTRLTVV.

The chain links TRBV11-3 to TRBJ2-2; a weak D match, TRBD1 (5 bases). The CDR3 length is 14 residues. CDR1 is SGHNT and CDR2 is YENEEA in the germline V gene. V was pared by 5 bases and J by 1 base, with 8 bases between. CDR3 residues: CASSKQENTGELFF. Written as DNA, the CDR3 is TGTGCCAGCAGCAAACAGGAGAACACCGGGGAGCTGTTTTTT.

This clone was counted once. The CDR3 spells CASTDMKGVYDTQYF. The CDR3 DNA sequence: TGCGCCAGCACCGATATGAAGGGAGTGTACGATACGCAGTATTTT. The chain carries TRBV10-2 and TRBJ2-3; possible D gene TRBD2, 5 bases. Germline CDR1 is WSHSY and CDR2 is SAAADI. This CDR3 comprises 15 residues. V was trimmed by 7 bases and J by 6 bases, leaving 20 bases between them.

This clone occurred once. The chain carries TRBV28 and TRBJ2-6; possibly TRBD1 for D (5 bases). Trimming cost V 2 bases and J 0 bases, with 8 bases left between them. CDR3 length equals 16 residues. Per germline, CDR1 MDHEN and CDR2 SYDVKM. The CDR3 bases are TGTGCCAGCAGTTTAATAGGGGACTCTGGGGCCAACGTCCTGACTTTC. It specifies CASSLIGDSGANVLTF.

The V gene is TRBV7-9, the J gene TRBJ2-5, with D uncertain. CDR1 is SEHNR, CDR2 FQNEAQ, per germline (reference sequence). The CDR3 is made up of 11 amino acids. Trimming left V 7 bases short and J 7 bases short, with 10 bases between. The CDR3 DNA reads as TGTGCCAGCAACGAAAACGGGACCCAGTACTTC. Its translation is CASNENGTQYF.

The J gene is TRBJ1-5, the V gene TRBV5-1; D perhaps matches TRBD1 (5 bases). V was shortened by 3 bases and J by 1 base, with 11 bases between the two germline ends. The CDR3 has 15 residues. The germline V gene has CDR1 SGHRS and CDR2 YFSETQ. The CDR3 sequence is CASSSLGESNQPQHF. The CDR3 coding sequence is TGCGCCAGCAGCTCCCTGGGGGAGAGCAATCAGCCCCAGCATTTT.

The CDR3 is CASSWGQASSYEQYF. In DNA, the CDR3 is TGTGCCAGCAGCTGGGGACAGGCTAGCTCCTACGAGCAGTACTTC. The chain couples TRBV11-3 to TRBJ2-7; 8 positions match TRBD1. The CDR3 runs to 15 residues. Germline CDR1 SGHNT, CDR2 YENEEA. Losses at the gene ends were 4 bases for V and 0 bases for J; bases not matched to a gene: 5.

The rearrangement uses TRBV28 and TRBJ2-7; no clear D. V gave up 5 bases and J gave up 4 bases, with 9 bases separating them. The CDR3 contains 12 residues. Germline values: CDR1 MDHEN, CDR2 SYDVKM. As DNA, the CDR3 is TGTGCCAGCAGTCCTCGCAGGTACGAGCAGTACTTC. This encodes CASSPRRYEQYF.

This clone turned up a few times. The rearrangement links TRBV29-1 to TRBJ2-5, with D possibly TRBD2 on 5 matching bases. CDR3 length equals 12 residues. Trimming removed 3 bases at V and 5 bases at J, with 10 bases between. The germline V gene has CDR1 SQVTM and CDR2 ANQGSEA. Here the CDR3 reads CSVDITGETQYF. CDR3 nucleotide sequence: TGCAGCGTTGATATAACGGGGGAGACCCAGTACTTC.

The chain links TRBV5-1 to TRBJ2-5, with 10 bases lining up with TRBD2. J lost 5 bases, V lost 0 bases, and 7 bases had no gene match. This CDR3 spans 16 amino acids. CDR1 is SGHRS and CDR2 is YFSETQ in the germline V gene. In nucleotides, the CDR3 is TGCGCCAGCAGCTTGGATCCTAGCGGGGGTGGGGAGACCCAGTACTTC. Amino acid sequence: CASSLDPSGGGETQYF.

The chain links TRBV7-3 to TRBJ2-7, with D possibly called TRBD1 or TRBD2 (5 bases each). CDR1 is SGHTA, CDR2 FQGTGA, per germline. Trimming stripped 5 bases from V and 0 bases from J, with 8 bases between. The CDR3 covers 13 residues. This CDR3 is CASSPGPSYEQYF. DNA for the CDR3: TGTGCCAGCAGCCCGGGACCCTCCTACGAGCAGTACTTC.

The gene calls are TRBV11-1 and TRBJ2-1, with D tentatively TRBD2 (5 bases). Germline V gene sequence: CDR1 SGHAT, CDR2 FQDESV (reference sequence). The CDR3 loop spans 15 amino acids. The V end was cut by 3 bases, the J end by 0 bases, with 9 bases between. In DNA form, the CDR3 reads TGTGCCAGCAGCTTCGGAGGCGGCTCCTACAATGAGCAGTTCTTC. It translates to CASSFGGGSYNEQFF. Complete variable domain (other parts from reference TRBV11-1 and TRBJ2-1): EAEVAQSPRYKITEKSQAVAFWCDPISGHATLYWYRQILGQGPELLVQFQDESVVDDSQLPKDRFSAERLKGVDSTLKIQPAELGDSAMYLCASSFGGGSYNEQFFGPGTRLTVL.